The source of this T cell receptor (beta chain) is a study of response to subunit inactivated influenza vaccine. Concerning this clonotype itself: The antigen is undetermined.

TCRdb used MiXCR to reprocess the RT-PCR reads, holding one entry per CDR3 protein. This table holds 450,000 to 600,000 distinct CDR3 sequences, about 7.6% found once. Study conclusions and caveats: The authors suggested that few new T cells are recruited per seasonal influenza vaccination.

The clonotype was recovered from a man aged 50 to 69 who received an inactivated influenza vaccine. The sequencing here drew on PBMCs from blood, taken 23 months after vaccination.

The CDR3 loop is CSARNRQENQETQYF. For the CDR3, the DNA is TGCAGTGCTAGAAATCGACAGGAGAACCAAGAGACCCAGTACTTC. This chain connects TRBV20-1 to TRBJ2-5; D possibly corresponds to TRBD1 (6 bases). The CDR3 loop spans 15 amino acids. The V end lost 2 bases, the J end lost 0 bases, and 13 bases lay between the germline ends. Per the germline V gene, CDR1 is DFQATT and CDR2 is SNEGSKA (reference sequence).